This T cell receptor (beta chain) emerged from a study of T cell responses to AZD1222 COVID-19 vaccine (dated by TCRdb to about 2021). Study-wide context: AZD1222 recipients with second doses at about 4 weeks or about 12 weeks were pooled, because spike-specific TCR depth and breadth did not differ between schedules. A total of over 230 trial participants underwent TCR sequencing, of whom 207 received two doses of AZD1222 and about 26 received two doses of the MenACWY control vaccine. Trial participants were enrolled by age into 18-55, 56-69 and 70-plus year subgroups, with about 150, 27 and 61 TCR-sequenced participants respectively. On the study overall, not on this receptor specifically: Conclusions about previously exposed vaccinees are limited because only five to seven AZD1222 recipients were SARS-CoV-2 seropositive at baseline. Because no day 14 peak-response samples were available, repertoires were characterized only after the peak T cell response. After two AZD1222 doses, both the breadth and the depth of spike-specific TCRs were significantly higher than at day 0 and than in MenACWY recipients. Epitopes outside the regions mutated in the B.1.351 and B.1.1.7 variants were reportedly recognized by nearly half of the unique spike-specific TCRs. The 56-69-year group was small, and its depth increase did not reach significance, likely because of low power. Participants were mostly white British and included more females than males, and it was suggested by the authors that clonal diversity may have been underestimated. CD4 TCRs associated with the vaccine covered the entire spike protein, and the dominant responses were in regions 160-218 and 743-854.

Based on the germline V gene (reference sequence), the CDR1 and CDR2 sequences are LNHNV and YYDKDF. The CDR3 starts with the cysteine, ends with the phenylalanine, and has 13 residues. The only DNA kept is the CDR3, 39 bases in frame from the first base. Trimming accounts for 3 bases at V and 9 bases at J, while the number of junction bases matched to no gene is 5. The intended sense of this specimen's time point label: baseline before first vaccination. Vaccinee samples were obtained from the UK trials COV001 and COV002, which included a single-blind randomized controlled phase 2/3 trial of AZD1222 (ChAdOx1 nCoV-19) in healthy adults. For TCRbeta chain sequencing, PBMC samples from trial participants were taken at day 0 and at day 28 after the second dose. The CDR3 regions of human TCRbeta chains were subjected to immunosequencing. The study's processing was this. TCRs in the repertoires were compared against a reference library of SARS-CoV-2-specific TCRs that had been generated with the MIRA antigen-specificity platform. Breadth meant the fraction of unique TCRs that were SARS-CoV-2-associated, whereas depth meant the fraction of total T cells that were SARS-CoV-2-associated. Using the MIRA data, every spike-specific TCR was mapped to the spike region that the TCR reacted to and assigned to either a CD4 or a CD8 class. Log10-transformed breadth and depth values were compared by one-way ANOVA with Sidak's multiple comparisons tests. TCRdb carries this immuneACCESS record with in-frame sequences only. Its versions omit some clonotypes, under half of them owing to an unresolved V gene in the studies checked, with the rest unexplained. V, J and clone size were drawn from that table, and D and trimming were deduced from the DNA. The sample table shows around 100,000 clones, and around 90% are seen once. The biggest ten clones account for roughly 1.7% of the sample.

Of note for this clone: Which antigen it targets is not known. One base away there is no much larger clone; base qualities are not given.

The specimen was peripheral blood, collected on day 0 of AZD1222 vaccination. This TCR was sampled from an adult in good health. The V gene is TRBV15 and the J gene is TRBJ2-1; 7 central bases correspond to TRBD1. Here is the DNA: TGTGCCACCAGCAGGGGACAGATGGTTGAGCAGTTCTTC. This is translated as CATSRGQMVEQFF.